This T cell receptor beta chain was recorded in a study of T-cell reconstitution after alpha-beta-depleted transplantation in children. In regard to this clonotype: An end of the junction does not agree with germline; a read error may underlie this.

The library targeted TCRbeta and was prepared with unique molecular identifiers. TCRdb re-called the PCR reads through MiXCR, storing one row per CDR3 protein. This sample has about a million distinct CDR3 sequences, with about 26% found just once. The input for sequencing was PBMCs, mostly from graft donor cells, taken 360 days after TCRalphabeta/CD19-depleted stem cell transplant. This TCR was sampled from a boy younger than two who had a stem cell transplant for SCID, so the T cells may come from the graft donor.

CDR3 nucleotides: TGCGCCAGCTTAAAGACTAGCGGGGGGCCAGGGACGGTCTTC. Protein product: CASLKTSGGPGTVF. This chain connects TRBV5-1 to TRBJ2-1, with TRBD2 matching 13 bases. The CDR3 totals 14 residues. Germline V gene data show CDR1 as SGHRS and CDR2 as YFSETQ.